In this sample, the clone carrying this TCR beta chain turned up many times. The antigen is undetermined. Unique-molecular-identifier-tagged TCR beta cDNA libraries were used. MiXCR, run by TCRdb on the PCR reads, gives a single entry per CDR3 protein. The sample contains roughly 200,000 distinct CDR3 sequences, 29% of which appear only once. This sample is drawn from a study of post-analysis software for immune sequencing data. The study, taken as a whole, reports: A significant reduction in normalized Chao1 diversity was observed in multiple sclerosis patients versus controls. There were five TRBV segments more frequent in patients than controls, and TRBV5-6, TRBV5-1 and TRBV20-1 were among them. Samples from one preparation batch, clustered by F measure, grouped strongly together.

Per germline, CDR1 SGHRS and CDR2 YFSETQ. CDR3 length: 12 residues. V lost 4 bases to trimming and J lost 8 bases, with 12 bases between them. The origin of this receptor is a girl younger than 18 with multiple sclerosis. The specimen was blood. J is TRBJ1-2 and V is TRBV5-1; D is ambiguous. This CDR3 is CASSARADGYTF. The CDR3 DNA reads TGCGCCAGCAGCGCTAGGGCTGACGGCTACACCTTC.